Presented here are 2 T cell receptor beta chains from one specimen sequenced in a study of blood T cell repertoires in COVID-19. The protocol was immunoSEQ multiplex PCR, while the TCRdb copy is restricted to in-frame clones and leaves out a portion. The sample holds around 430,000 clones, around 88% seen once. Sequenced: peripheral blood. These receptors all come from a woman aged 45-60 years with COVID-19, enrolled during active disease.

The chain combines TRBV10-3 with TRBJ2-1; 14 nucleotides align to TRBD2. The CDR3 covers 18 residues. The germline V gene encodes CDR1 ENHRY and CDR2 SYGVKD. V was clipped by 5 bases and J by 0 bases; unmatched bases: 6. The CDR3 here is CAISHGTSGGSSYNEQFF. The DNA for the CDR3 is TGTGCCATCAGTCACGGGACTAGCGGGGGTAGCTCCTACAATGAGCAGTTCTTC.

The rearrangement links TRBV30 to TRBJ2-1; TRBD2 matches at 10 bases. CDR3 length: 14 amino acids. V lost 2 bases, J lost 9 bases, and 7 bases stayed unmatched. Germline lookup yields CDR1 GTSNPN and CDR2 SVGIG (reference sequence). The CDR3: CAWSRAGGPVEQFF. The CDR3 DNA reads TGTGCCTGGAGTCGAGCGGGGGGGCCGGTTGAGCAGTTCTTC.